The entry below describes one T cell receptor beta chain. Its specificity is unknown. The sample is drawn from a study of T cells in Graves' hyperthyroidism and ophthalmopathy. At the level of the study: Pretreatment peripheral blood was obtained at initial diagnosis.

The CDR3 is made up of 15 amino acids. Germline assignment: CDR1 MNHNS and CDR2 SASEGT. With 3 bases clipped from V and 8 bases from J, the junction kept 9 bases outside the gene matches. It was RNA transcripts that yielded the amplified TCR beta CDR3 regions. Primed by the HTBI set, a first-round RT-PCR was run on the TCR CDR3. One entry per CDR3 protein results from TCRdb running MiXCR on the multiplex PCR reads. The sample records a few hundred thousand distinct CDR3 sequences, 16% being singletons. The diagnostic basis comprised clinical symptoms, serum thyroxine and TRAb, thyroid ultrasound and orbital computed tomography. The source of the PBMCs was more than 9.5 ml of fresh peripheral blood. General observations from the study: Ophthalmopathy was predicted by the model a median of about six months ahead of onset.

Sequences were obtained from blood. This clonotype was obtained from a woman between 35 and 50 years old with Graves' ophthalmopathy. The gene calls are TRBV6-1 and TRBJ2-1; 8 nucleotides align to TRBD1. The CDR3 sequence is CASSEGRGRNHEQFF. The CDR3, as DNA: TGTGCCAGCAGTGAGGGCAGGGGGCGAAATCATGAGCAGTTCTTC.